Listed below are T cell receptor beta chains from one sample, sequenced in a study of cytomegalovirus exposure and HLA in healthy donors. Sequenced by immunoSEQ multiplex PCR; TCRdb stores in-frame clones only, minus some. The sample holds fewer than 65,000 clones, about 87% seen once. Sequenced sample: PBMCs. These receptors all come from a man younger than 30 in good health and CMV-seronegative. Both conserved end residues are part of each CDR3. D genes are given only for firm matches. The listing skips clone size in some rows; elsewhere it reads once, few, many or a size class.

TRBJ2-7	.	TRBD1	TRBV6-1	TGTGCCAGCAGTGAAGGGGGACAGGGCGAAGGGTACGAGCAGTACTTC	CASSEGGQGEGYEQYF
TRBJ1-3	.	.	TRBV13	TGTGCCAGCAGCATCTGGATCGGGACTGGAAACACCATATATTTT	CASSIWIGTGNTIYF
TRBJ2-7	once	.	TRBV14	TGTGCCAGCAGCATCGAGCTTAGCGAGCAGTACTTC	CASSIELSEQYF
TRBJ2-3	.	TRBD2	TRBV9	TGTGCCAGCAGCGTATCTAGCGGGGGGACAGATACGCAGTATTTT	CASSVSSGGTDTQYF
TRBJ1-1	.	TRBD1	TRBV29-1	TGCAGCGTTGAAACGACAGGGGGCGAGGATTCGACTGAAGCTTTCTTT	CSVETTGGEDSTEAFF
TRBJ1-1	.	TRBD1	TRBV29-1	TGCAGCGTTGAGGGACAGAGAGGAATGAACACTGAAGCTTTCTTT	CSVEGQRGMNTEAFF
TRBJ1-1	.	.	TRBV11-3	TGTGCCAGCAGCACAGGGACATCTAACACTGAAGCTTTCTTT	CASSTGTSNTEAFF
TRBJ1-5	few	.	TRBV30	TGTGCCTGGAGTCAAGGAGCCCATCAGCCCCAGCATTTT	CAWSQGAHQPQHF
TRBJ2-3	.	TRBD2	TRBV5-4	TGTGCCAGCAGCCTCACTAGCGGGGGGTTCGTCACAGATACGCAGTATTTT	CASSLTSGGFVTDTQYF
TRBJ2-1	once	TRBD2	TRBV6-5	TGTGCCAGCAGTTACCGGGGGGGATACAATGAGCAGTTCTTC	CASSYRGGYNEQFF
TRBJ2-3	.	TRBD2	TRBV2	TGTGCCAGCAGTGGGGGGACTAGCGGGGGCACAGATACGCAGTATTTT	CASSGGTSGGTDTQYF
TRBJ1-1	.	.	TRBV27	TGTGCCAGCGGCTACCAAGTATCAGGGTGGGATGAAGCTTTCTTT	CASGYQVSGWDEAFF
TRBJ1-1	once	.	TRBV11-2	TGTGCCAGCAGCTCTGTACGGGGAAAGAACACTGAAGCTTTCTTT	CASSSVRGKNTEAFF
TRBJ1-1	.	.	TRBV7-9	TGTGCCAGCAGCTTCCCCCGGAACACTGAAGCTTTCTTT	CASSFPRNTEAFF
TRBJ1-4	.	TRBD1	TRBV30	TGTGCCTGGTCGCACCCGGGACAGACACGAGTGACTAATGAAAAACTGTTTTTT	CAWSHPGQTRVTNEKLFF
TRBJ1-1	.	.	TRBV7-6	TGTGCCAGCAGCTCACAAGAGGGGGTGATGAACACTGAAGCTTTCTTT	CASSSQEGVMNTEAFF
TRBJ2-7	.	TRBD1	TRBV9	TGTGCCAGCAGCGCGACAGGGCTCTACGAGCAGTACTTC	CASSATGLYEQYF
TRBJ1-1	.	.	TRBV7-6	TGTGCCAGCAGCATATACAGGGACACTGAAGCTTTCTTT	CASSIYRDTEAFF
TRBJ1-5	.	.	TRBV7-2	TGTGCCAGCAGTTCAGTTGGGACTAGCGATCAGCCCCAGCATTTT	CASSSVGTSDQPQHF
TRBJ1-5	.	.	TRBV7-2	TGTGCCAGCAGCTTAAACGGGCCTGGACTCAATCAGCCCCAGCATTTT	CASSLNGPGLNQPQHF
TRBJ2-5	.	.	TRBV9	TGTGCCAGCAGCGTCTGGGCAGAAGAGACCCAGTACTTC	CASSVWAEETQYF
TRBJ2-3	.	TRBD2	TRBV7-9	TGTGCCAGCAGCCCGGGACTAGCCGGGGGTACGCAGTATTTT	CASSPGLAGGTQYF
TRBJ1-2	.	TRBD1	TRBV7-9	TGTGCCAGCAGCCTGGAGTTCCAGGGGGCGTACTATGGCTACACCTTC	CASSLEFQGAYYGYTF
TRBJ1-4	.	.	TRBV29-1	TGCAGCGTCATGGACACTCTAATTGAAAAACTGTTTTTT	CSVMDTLIEKLFF
TRBJ2-3	few	.	TRBV7-8	TGTGCCAGCAGCCCTAGGGAGCGGGATACGCAGTATTTT	CASSPRERDTQYF
TRBJ2-1	.	.	TRBV5-4	TGTGCCAGCAGCCGCGGGGGCCACTCCTACAATGAGCAGTTCTTC	CASSRGGHSYNEQFF
TRBJ1-5	.	.	TRBV6-6	TGTGCCAGCAGTCAGGGCCCGAGCAATCAGCCCCAGCATTTT	CASSQGPSNQPQHF
TRBJ2-7	.	.	TRBV7-9	TGTGCCAGCAGCGGGGGGGGCAGGGGTCTCTCCTACGAGCAGTACTTC	CASSGGGRGLSYEQYF
TRBJ1-5	once	.	TRBV5-1	TGCGCCAGCAGCTTGGGGCCCTCCCCGCAGCCCCAGCATTTT	CASSLGPSPQPQHF
TRBJ1-3	.	.	TRBV7-8	TGTGCCAGCAGCTTAGAGGAGTGGGGCGATTCTGGAAACACCATATATTTT	CASSLEEWGDSGNTIYF
TRBJ2-1	few	.	TRBV6-6	TGTGCCAGCAGCGTGGGAGCGGAGTCCTACAATGAGCAGTTCTTC	CASSVGAESYNEQFF
TRBJ2-7	.	TRBD2	TRBV30	TGTGCCTGGAGTGTGGCTAGCGGGGGAGACGAGCAGTACTTC	CAWSVASGGDEQYF
TRBJ2-7	.	TRBD1	TRBV6-5	TGTGCCAGCAGTTACTCGTACAGGGGCTACGAGCAGTACTTC	CASSYSYRGYEQYF
TRBJ1-2	.	TRBD1	TRBV28	TGTGCCAGCAGTCTCGGACAGGGCTATGGCTACACCTTC	CASSLGQGYGYTF
TRBJ2-7	.	.	TRBV7-2	TGTGCCAGCAGCTGGGCAGGGGAGCAGTACTTC	CASSWAGEQYF
TRBJ1-1	.	TRBD1	TRBV2	TGTGCCAGCAAAGACAGGGGGGGTCGGAACACTGAAGCTTTCTTT	CASKDRGGRNTEAFF
TRBJ2-3	.	.	TRBV13	TGTGCCAGCAGCCCCCTCGAGGATACGCAGTATTTT	CASSPLEDTQYF
TRBJ2-7	.	.	TRBV2	TGTGCCAGCAACAGGGAGACCTACGAGCAGTACTTC	CASNRETYEQYF
TRBJ1-6	.	.	TRBV30	TGTGCCTGGAGTGTTAGAAAACTCGATTCACCCCTCCACTTT	CAWSVRKLDSPLHF
TRBJ1-1	.	.	TRBV7-8	TGTGCCAGCAGCTTACCCACAGGGAACACTGAAGCTTTCTTT	CASSLPTGNTEAFF
TRBJ2-5	.	.	TRBV28	TGTGCCAGCAGTTTACCAGTCAGGGGACAAGAGACCCAGTACTTC	CASSLPVRGQETQYF
TRBJ1-2	.	.	TRBV5-4	TGTGCCAGCAGCCCGGGGGGTTCCCTTGGCTACACCTTC	CASSPGGSLGYTF
TRBJ1-6	.	TRBD1	TRBV6-5	TGTGCCAGCAGTTCCCCAGGGACAGGGGGGTCACCCCTCCACTTT	CASSSPGTGGSPLHF
TRBJ2-7	.	.	TRBV5-6	TGTGCCAGCAGCTTGGGACGGGGAGAGGAGCAGTACTTC	CASSLGRGEEQYF
TRBJ2-1	few	.	TRBV4-1	TGCGCCAGCAGCCAAGATAGTTTGGCACGGGGCAATGAGCAGTTCTTC	CASSQDSLARGNEQFF
TRBJ1-4	.	TRBD1	TRBV25-1	TGTGCCAGCAGTGCCTTGACAGGGGGTGTGGAAAAACTGTTTTTT	CASSALTGGVEKLFF
TRBJ1-5	.	.	TRBV19	TGTGCCAGTAGTATAGGGGCGCAGCCCCAGCATTTT	CASSIGAQPQHF
TRBJ1-1	.	.	TRBV5-5	TGTGCCAGCAGCCTCTCTGGGGAGACTGAAGCTTTCTTT	CASSLSGETEAFF
TRBJ1-2	.	.	TRBV28	TGTGCCAGCAGTCCCCGGGACACGAACTATGGCTACACCTTC	CASSPRDTNYGYTF
TRBJ1-2	once	TRBD1	TRBV27	TGTGCCAGCAGTTTAGGAGGGGGCGATGGCTACACCTTC	CASSLGGGDGYTF
TRBJ1-1	.	TRBD1	TRBV30	TGTGCTTGGGACAGGGGGACTGAAGCTTTCTTT	CAWDRGTEAFF
TRBJ2-7	.	TRBD1	TRBV30	TGTGCCTGGAGGGCGAGGGGAGCAGGGGGCTACGAGCAGTACTTC	CAWRARGAGGYEQYF
TRBJ1-6	.	TRBD1	TRBV2	TGTGCCAGCAGTGACAGACAGGGGGCCTATAATTCACCCCTCCACTTT	CASSDRQGAYNSPLHF
TRBJ2-7	.	.	TRBV10-2	TGCGCCAGCAGTGAGGGAGGGTTTGAGCAGTACTTC	CASSEGGFEQYF
TRBJ2-1	.	.	TRBV10-2	TGCGCCAGCAGTGAAATGGACAGCAATGAGCAGTTCTTC	CASSEMDSNEQFF
TRBJ2-1	once	.	TRBV7-9	TGTGCCAGCAGCCCAATTCGGGGGAGCTCCTACAATGAGCAGTTCTTC	CASSPIRGSSYNEQFF
TRBJ2-7	.	.	TRBV11-3	TGTGCCAGCAGCCCCGGGGGTACCACCTACGAGCAGTACTTC	CASSPGGTTYEQYF
TRBJ2-7	.	.	TRBV21-1	TGTGCCAGCGGTCGGAGGGGGACAGCCTACGAGCAGTACTTC	CASGRRGTAYEQYF
TRBJ2-4	.	.	TRBV11-3	TGTGCCAGCAGTCCAGGGGATTCAGGAAACATTCAGTACTTC	CASSPGDSGNIQYF